A single sample is the source of the 16 T cell receptor beta chains below, sequenced in a study of vaccination and CD4 T cells after COVID-19. Cultured CD4+ T cell DNA underwent sequencing with the Oncomine TCR Beta short-read assay. One entry per CDR3 protein, called by TCRdb with MiXCR from the PCR reads. Among tens of thousands of distinct CDR3 sequences listed, more than 25% were seen once. The time point is: late sampling 161 to 241 days after vaccination in a few convalescent patients. Indicated treatment: roughly ten-day PBMC culture with coronavirus spike peptide pools or control peptides (ViraFEST assay). Antigens of these TCRs are unknown. The sample was CD4+ T cells from blood, cultured in vitro, taken about 7 months after SARS-CoV-2 vaccination. The receptor set was obtained from a human donor who had recovered from COVID-19.

This CDR3 is CASSPPSGGHGYTF. DNA for the CDR3: TGTGCCAGCAGTCCACCTTCAGGGGGCCATGGCTACACCTTC. The J gene is TRBJ1-2, the V gene TRBV6-1; TRBD1 matches 8 bases. This CDR3 comprises 14 residues. V lost 5 bases and J lost 6; bases outside the gene matches: 8. Looked up from germline, CDR1 is MNHNS and CDR2 is SASEGT.

This clonotype has just a few counts. The chain couples TRBV19 to TRBJ2-1; 8 bases agree with TRBD1. The J segment lost 5 bases and the V segment lost 5 bases, leaving 5 bases of the junction unmatched. This CDR3 is built from 14 residues. Germline V gene lookup returns CDR1 LNHDA and CDR2 SQIVND (reference sequence). CDR3 sequence: CASSGAGGNNEQFF. The CDR3 DNA is TGTGCCAGTAGTGGGGCAGGGGGCAACAATGAGCAGTTCTTC.

The table lists this clonotype with a few counts. This chain links TRBV20-1 with TRBJ1-5; TRBD1 aligns across 7 bases. The J segment lost 6 bases and the V segment lost 0 bases, leaving 8 bases of the junction unmatched. Germline V lookup: CDR1 DFQATT, CDR2 SNEGSKA (reference sequence). This CDR3 has 15 amino acids. The CDR3 DNA sequence: TGCAGTGCTAGAGATGTGGGAAGGGGGCTTCAGCCCCAGCATTTT. It is translated as CSARDVGRGLQPQHF.

This clonotype was detected a few times. The rearrangement links TRBV10-3 to TRBJ1-1, with D perhaps matching TRBD1 (6 bases). Germline CDR1 ENHRY, CDR2 SYGVKD. CDR3 size: 15 residues. V was cut by 4 bases and J by 2 bases, with 14 bases left in between. The CDR3 sequence: CAISGTGKRNTEAFF. The CDR3 DNA sequence: TGTGCCATCAGTGGAACAGGGAAGCGTAACACTGAAGCTTTCTTT.

The table lists this clonotype with a few counts. DNA of the CDR3: TGCAGTGCTAGAGAATTTAGCAATCAGCCCCAGCATTTT. It encodes CSAREFSNQPQHF. The gene calls are TRBV20-1 and TRBJ1-5; D not certain. CDR3 length: 13 amino acids. The germline V gene has CDR1 DFQATT and CDR2 SNEGSKA (reference sequence). The germline V and J ends were trimmed by 0 bases and 0 bases, with 3 bases remaining between them.

Turning to this clonotype: The conserved closing phenylalanine or tryptophan is absent in this CDR3, likely reflecting a read error. J is TRBJ1-2 and V is TRBV20-1; TRBD1 matches 8 bases. The length of the CDR3 is 13 residues. With V trimmed by 6 bases and J by 3 bases, 6 bases remained unmatched. Germline V gene lookup returns CDR1 DFQATT and CDR2 SNEGSKA (reference sequence). The chain's CDR3 is CSAPQGVYYGYTL. CDR3 in DNA: TGCAGTGCCCCACAGGGGGTCTACTATGGCTACACCCTC.

The chain links TRBV27 to TRBJ2-7, with a weak D call TRBD2 (5 bases). V was trimmed by 5 bases and J by 1 base, leaving 12 bases between them. In germline, CDR1 is MNHEY, CDR2 SMNVEV (reference sequence). The CDR3 has 14 amino acids. This CDR3 reads CASSLTRDSYEQYF. CDR3 DNA sequence: TGTGCCAGCAGTCTCACCCGGGATTCCTACGAGCAGTACTTC.

The CDR3: CASSLDETQYF. As DNA, the CDR3 is TGCGCCAGCAGCTTGGATGAGACCCAGTACTTC. This chain joins TRBV5-1 and TRBJ2-5; D is undetermined. The germline V gene encodes CDR1 SGHRS and CDR2 YFSETQ. The V and J ends lost 0 bases and 5 bases respectively, with 2 bases between them. The CDR3 contains 11 residues.

The rearrangement joins TRBV28 to TRBJ2-4; D not certain. CDR1 and CDR2 from the germline V gene are MDHEN and SYDVKM. The CDR3 extends over 15 amino acids. V lost 3 bases to trimming and J lost 0 bases, with 9 bases between them. The CDR3, as DNA: TGTGCCAGCAGTTTGATCAGCCTAGCCAAAAACATTCAGTACTTC. Encoded protein: CASSLISLAKNIQYF.

This clonotype was seen more than once but under ten times. The rearrangement uses TRBV28 and TRBJ1-1; tentative D call: TRBD1 (5 bases). Germline V gene data show CDR1 as MDHEN and CDR2 as SYDVKM. The germline V and J ends were trimmed by 6 bases and 1 base, with 9 bases remaining between them. The CDR3 runs 13 residues. CDR3 sequence: CASSRVQNTEAFF. The DNA of the CDR3 is TGTGCCAGCAGCAGGGTTCAGAACACTGAAGCTTTCTTT.

V and J are TRBV4-1 and TRBJ2-5, with D possibly being TRBD1 or TRBD2 (7 bases each). The CDR3 runs to 14 residues. Trimming shortened V by 2 bases and J by 7 bases, and 14 bases separated the two germline ends. Germline V gene sequence: CDR1 MGHRA, CDR2 YSYEKL. The CDR3 nucleotides are TGCGCCAGCAGCCAATTTGGCAGGGGGGGGACCCAGTACTTC. Residues: CASSQFGRGGTQYF.

This clonotype qualifies as medium-sized (0.01 to 0.1%). The J gene is TRBJ2-5, the V gene TRBV19, with TRBD2 matching 7 bases. The CDR3 totals 14 residues. Germline V gives CDR1 LNHDA, CDR2 SQIVND (reference sequence). The trim removed 7 bases at V and 5 bases at J, leaving 10 bases unmatched. The chain's CDR3 is CASMSRGTMETQYF. In DNA, the CDR3 is TGTGCCAGTATGTCTCGAGGGACTATGGAGACCCAGTACTTC.

The sample holds a few counts of this clonotype. V usage is TRBV6-1 and J usage is TRBJ1-5; TRBD1 is a possible D gene (6 bases). Between the trimmed V and J ends, which lost 4 bases and 6 bases, there was a span of 10 bases. CDR3 length equals 13 residues. Germline V gene sequence: CDR1 MNHNS, CDR2 SASEGT. The CDR3 DNA follows: TGTGCCAGCAGTGCAGGGGAACGTCAGCCCCAGCATTTT. It codes for CASSAGERQPQHF.

A few counts support this clonotype. V is TRBV7-8 and J is TRBJ2-3, with no clear D. The germline V and J ends were trimmed by 8 bases and 0 bases, with 15 bases remaining between them. The CDR3 runs 15 residues. The germline gives CDR1 SGHVS, CDR2 FQNEAQ. The CDR3 is CASHPRGTSTDTQYF. The CDR3 DNA reads TGTGCCAGCCACCCTCGCGGCACTAGCACAGATACGCAGTATTTT.

This chain connects TRBV5-1 to TRBJ2-7; TRBD2 aligns across 7 bases. Per the germline V gene, CDR1 is SGHRS and CDR2 is YFSETQ. This CDR3 comprises 13 residues. With V trimmed by 2 bases and J by 4 bases, 3 bases remained unmatched. CDR3 in DNA: TGCGCCAGCAGCTTCGGGGAGGGGTACGAGCAGTACTTC. Translating gives CASSFGEGYEQYF.

This rearrangement joins TRBV20-1 to TRBJ2-2; the D gene could be TRBD1 or TRBD2 (5 bases each). V lost 1 base and J 5 bases, leaving 14 bases between the germline ends. The CDR3 sequence is 15 residues long. The V gene's germline CDR1 is DFQATT and CDR2 SNEGSKA (reference sequence). For the CDR3, the DNA is TGCAGTGCTAGAGCGAGAGGGGCTTGGACCGGGGAGCTGTTTTTT. Protein sequence: CSARARGAWTGELFF.